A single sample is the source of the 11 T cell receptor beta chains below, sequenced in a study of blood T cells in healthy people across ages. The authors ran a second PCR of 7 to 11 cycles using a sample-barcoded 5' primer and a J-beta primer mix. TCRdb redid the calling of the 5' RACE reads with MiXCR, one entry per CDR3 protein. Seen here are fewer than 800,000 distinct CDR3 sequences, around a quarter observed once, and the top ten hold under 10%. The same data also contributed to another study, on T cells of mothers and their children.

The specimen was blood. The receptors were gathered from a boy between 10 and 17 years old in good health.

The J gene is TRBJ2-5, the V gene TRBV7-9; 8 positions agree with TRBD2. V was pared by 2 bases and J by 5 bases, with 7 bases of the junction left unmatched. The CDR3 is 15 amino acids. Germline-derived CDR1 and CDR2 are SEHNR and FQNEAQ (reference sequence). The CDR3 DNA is TGTGCCAGCAGCTTACAAACGGGGGGGCAGGAGACCCAGTACTTC. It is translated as CASSLQTGGQETQYF.

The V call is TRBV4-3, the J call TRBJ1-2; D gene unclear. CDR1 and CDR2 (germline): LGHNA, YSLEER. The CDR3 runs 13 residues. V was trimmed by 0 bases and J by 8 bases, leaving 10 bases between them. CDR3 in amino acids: CASSQEPGWGYTF. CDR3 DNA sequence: TGCGCCAGCAGCCAAGAACCGGGGTGGGGCTACACCTTC.

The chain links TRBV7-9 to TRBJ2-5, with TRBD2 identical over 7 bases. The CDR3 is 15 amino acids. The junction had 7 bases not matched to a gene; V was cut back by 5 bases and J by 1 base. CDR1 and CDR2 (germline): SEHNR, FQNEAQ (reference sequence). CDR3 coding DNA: TGTGCCAGCAGCCCCTTCGCGGGAGCCCAAGAGACCCAGTACTTC. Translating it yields CASSPFAGAQETQYF.

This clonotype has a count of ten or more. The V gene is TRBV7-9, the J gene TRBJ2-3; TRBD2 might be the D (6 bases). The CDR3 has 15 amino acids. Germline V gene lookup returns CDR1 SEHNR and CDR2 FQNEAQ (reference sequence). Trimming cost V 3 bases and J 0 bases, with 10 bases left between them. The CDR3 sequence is CASSLGGTSTDTQYF. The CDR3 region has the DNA TGTGCCAGCAGCTTGGGAGGAACTAGCACAGATACGCAGTATTTT.

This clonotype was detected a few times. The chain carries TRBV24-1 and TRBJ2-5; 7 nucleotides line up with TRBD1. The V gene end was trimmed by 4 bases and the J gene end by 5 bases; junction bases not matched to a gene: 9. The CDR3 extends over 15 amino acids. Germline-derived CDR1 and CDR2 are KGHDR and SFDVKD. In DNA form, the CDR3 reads TGTGCCACCAGTGAGATGGGACAGCCCGGGGAGACCCAGTACTTC. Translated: CATSEMGQPGETQYF.

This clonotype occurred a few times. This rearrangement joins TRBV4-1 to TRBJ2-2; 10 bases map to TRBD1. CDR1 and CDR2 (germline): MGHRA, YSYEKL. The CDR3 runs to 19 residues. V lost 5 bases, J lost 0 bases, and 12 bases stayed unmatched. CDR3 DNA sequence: TGCGCCAGCAGCAAGGAAGGGACAGGGGTCTTCGCGAACACCGGGGAGCTGTTTTTT. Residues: CASSKEGTGVFANTGELFF.

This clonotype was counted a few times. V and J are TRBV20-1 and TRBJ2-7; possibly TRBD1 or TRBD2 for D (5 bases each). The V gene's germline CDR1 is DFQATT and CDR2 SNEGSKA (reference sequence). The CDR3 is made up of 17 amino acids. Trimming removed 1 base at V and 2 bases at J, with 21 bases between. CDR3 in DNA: TGCAGTGCTAGAGGACCCCCGGGGCGTGGGGTTACCTACGAGCAGTACTTC. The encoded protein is CSARGPPGRGVTYEQYF.

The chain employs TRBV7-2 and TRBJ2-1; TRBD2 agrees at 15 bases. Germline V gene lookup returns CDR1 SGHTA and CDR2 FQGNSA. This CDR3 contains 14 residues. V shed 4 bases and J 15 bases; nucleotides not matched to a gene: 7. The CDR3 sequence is CASSYRTSGGAAFF. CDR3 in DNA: TGTGCCAGCAGCTACCGGACTAGCGGGGGGGCGGCGTTCTTC.

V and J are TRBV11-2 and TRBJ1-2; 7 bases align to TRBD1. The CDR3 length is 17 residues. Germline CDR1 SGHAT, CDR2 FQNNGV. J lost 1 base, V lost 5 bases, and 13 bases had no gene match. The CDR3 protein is CASSAWGRGRGNYGYTF. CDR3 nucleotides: TGTGCCAGCAGCGCCTGGGGCAGGGGGAGGGGTAACTATGGCTACACCTTC.

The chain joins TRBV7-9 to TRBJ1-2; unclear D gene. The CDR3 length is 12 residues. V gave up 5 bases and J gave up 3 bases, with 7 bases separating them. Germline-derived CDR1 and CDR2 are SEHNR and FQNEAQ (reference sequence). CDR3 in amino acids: CASSRADYGYTF. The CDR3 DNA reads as TGTGCCAGCAGCCGGGCAGACTATGGCTACACCTTC.

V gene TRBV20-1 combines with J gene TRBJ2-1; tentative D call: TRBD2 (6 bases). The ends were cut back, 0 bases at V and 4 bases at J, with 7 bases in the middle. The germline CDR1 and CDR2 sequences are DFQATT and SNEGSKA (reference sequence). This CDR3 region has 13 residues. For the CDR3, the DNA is TGCAGTGCTAGAGAGGGACTGTACAATGAGCAGTTCTTC. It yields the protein CSAREGLYNEQFF.